This T cell receptor (beta chain) was retrieved from a study of CD8 T cells in ankylosing spondylitis. Study conclusions and caveats: Prior work had noted some motif variants in reactive arthritis blood and synovial fluid. Blood from ankylosing spondylitis patients appeared to carry a characteristic roughly 8-variant TCR beta motif.

The TCR beta libraries were generated through quantitative 5'-RACE incorporating molecular barcodes. TCRdb re-derived calls from the 5' RACE reads in MiXCR, one entry per CDR3 protein. The sample carries about 440,000 distinct CDR3 sequences, 17% recorded once. This clonotype has more than one count but fewer than ten. Its antigen remains unidentified. From germline, CDR1 is MGHRA and CDR2 YSYEKL. Trimming took off 4 bases at V and 0 bases at J, with 16 bases between the two ends. The CDR3 covers 17 residues. The sequence came from a male donor with ankylosing spondylitis. The sequencing sample was made of blood, either unsorted or a sorted T cell fraction (not recorded which). The rearrangement uses TRBV4-1 and TRBJ2-1; D remains unclear. The CDR3 coding sequence is TGCGCCAGCAGCCGCCAGAAGACGATGAACTCCTACAATGAGCAGTTCTTC. It translates to CASSRQKTMNSYNEQFF.